These T cell receptor beta chains were read from a single sample in a study of neurological immune-mediated disorders. TCRdb re-called the 5' RACE reads with MiXCR, one entry per CDR3 protein. The data contain about 60,000 distinct CDR3 sequences, about 10% of them seen just once; the ten biggest clones take up approximately 12%. The sample comprised PBMCs. These TCRs come from a man aged 30 to 45 in good health. Both conserved end residues are part of each CDR3. Each record gives: D gene, V gene, CDR3 length, clone size, J gene, CDR3 DNA, CDR3 protein. D genes are given only for firm matches. A row's size may be missing; if present it is once, few, many or a size class.

.,TRBV7-9,14,many,TRBJ1-5,TGTGCCAGCAGCCTCCGGGACACTAAGGAGCCCCAGCATTTT,CASSLRDTKEPQHF
.,TRBV27,14,many,TRBJ2-1,TGTGCCAGCAGTTCCCAGAGCTCCTACAATGAGCAGTTCTTC,CASSSQSSYNEQFF
.,TRBV5-5,15,many,TRBJ2-7,TGTGCCAGCAGCTTCTATCAGGACAGTCACTACGAGCAGTACTTC,CASSFYQDSHYEQYF
.,TRBV2,13,.,TRBJ1-2,TGTGCCATTCGGGGGGGCACGAACTATGGCTACACCTTC,CAIRGGTNYGYTF
TRBD2,TRBV20-1,20,many,TRBJ2-7,TGCAGTGCTAGAGATCCTGCTGTCGGTTCTGCTAGCGGGGTCTCCTACGAGCAGTACTTC,CSARDPAVGSASGVSYEQYF
.,TRBV5-5,14,many,TRBJ2-6,TGTGCCAGCAGCCAGGGGTTCGGGGCCAACGTCCTGACTTTC,CASSQGFGANVLTF
TRBD2,TRBV29-1,13,many,TRBJ2-7,TGCAGCGTTGGGACTAGCGGATCCTACGAGCAGTACTTC,CSVGTSGSYEQYF
TRBD2,TRBV5-1,17,many,TRBJ2-2,TGCGCCAGCAGCCCGGGTACTGTAGCGGGAGGAATCAGGGAGCTGTTTTTT,CASSPGTVAGGIRELFF
TRBD2,TRBV20-1,14,many,TRBJ2-7,TGCAGTGCGGGGACTAGCGGGTCCCCTTACGAGCAGTACTTC,CSAGTSGSPYEQYF
.,TRBV10-3,14,many,TRBJ2-1,TGTGCCACCTCCGGCTCCAGCTCCTACAATGAGCAGTTCTTC,CATSGSSSYNEQFF
.,TRBV5-1,17,many,TRBJ2-7,TGCGCCAGCAGCTTGTTTGGTTCCCAGGGGATCATTGGGGAGCAGTACTTC,CASSLFGSQGIIGEQYF
.,TRBV12-3/TRBV12-4,13,many,TRBJ1-3,TGTGCCAGCAGTTTATCGGGTGGAAACACCATATATTTT,CASSLSGGNTIYF
TRBD1,TRBV5-1,17,many,TRBJ2-7,TGCGCCAGCAGCTATGGACAGGGATTGGCGCCCTCCTACGAGCAGTACTTC,CASSYGQGLAPSYEQYF
.,TRBV7-9,11,many,TRBJ2-2,TGTGCCAGCAGCAAGACCGGGGAGCTGTTTTTT,CASSKTGELFF
.,TRBV5-1,16,many,TRBJ1-1,TGCGCCAGCAGCTTGCGCTCCGGGAGCGATGCAACTGAAGCTTTCTTT,CASSLRSGSDATEAFF
.,TRBV18,14,many,TRBJ2-2,TGTGCCAGCTCACGAACCGGACAGTTTGGGGAGCTGTTTTTT,CASSRTGQFGELFF
TRBD2,TRBV7-8,15,once,TRBJ2-1,TGTGCCAGCAGCTTAGATGGACTAGCGGTATCGGGAGGGTTCTTC,CASSLDGLAVSGGFF
TRBD2,TRBV7-2,15,many,TRBJ2-1,TGTGCCAGCAGCTTAGTAGTACTAGCGGGGAATGAGCAGTTCTTC,CASSLVVLAGNEQFF
TRBD1,TRBV20-1,13,many,TRBJ2-7,TGCAGTGCTTGGAGGGACAGGGGCTACGAGCAGTACTTC,CSAWRDRGYEQYF
.,TRBV6-5,16,many,TRBJ2-7,TGTGCCAGCAGTTACTCCGGTGGCGGGGCAACCTACGAGCAGTACTTC,CASSYSGGGATYEQYF
.,TRBV28,16,many,TRBJ2-1,TGTGCCAGCAAACTGCTTGGGGGGAGCTCCTACAATGAGCAGTTCTTC,CASKLLGGSSYNEQFF
TRBD1,TRBV20-1,17,many,TRBJ1-4,TGCAGTGCTAGAGATCCAACCACAGGGGCCAGAAATGAAAAACTGTTTTTT,CSARDPTTGARNEKLFF
.,TRBV6-2/TRBV6-3,14,many,TRBJ2-7,TGTGCCAGCAGCCGTCCAGTTGGGGCGGAGGAGCAGTACTTC,CASSRPVGAEEQYF
.,TRBV18,15,.,TRBJ2-2,TGTGCCAGCTCACCGGGGGGGCTGCAGACCGGGGAGCTGTTTTTT,CASSPGGLQTGELFF
TRBD1,TRBV5-5,15,many,TRBJ2-1,TGTGCCAGCTCCCCCGGACAGGGGCTATACAATGAGCAGTTCTTC,CASSPGQGLYNEQFF
.,TRBV7-9,16,many,TRBJ2-2,TGTGCCAGCAGCTTAGGAGTCAGTATGAACACCGGGGAGCTGTTTTTT,CASSLGVSMNTGELFF
TRBD2,TRBV19,14,few,TRBJ2-1,TGTGCCAGTAGTCGACTAGCGGGGCCGAACGAGCAGTTCTTC,CASSRLAGPNEQFF
.,TRBV6-4,16,many,TRBJ1-5,TGTGCCAGCAGTGGACCAAACCCAGGGAAGGATCAGCCCCAGCATTTT,CASSGPNPGKDQPQHF
.,TRBV28,13,many,TRBJ1-1,TGTGCCAGCAGTTCCCAGGTCGGGGTCACAGCTTTCTTT,CASSSQVGVTAFF
TRBD1,TRBV11-2,13,.,TRBJ1-2,TGTGCCAACATCCTGGACAGGGCTCGCGGCTACACCTTC,CANILDRARGYTF
TRBD2,TRBV27,15,many,TRBJ2-7,TGTGCCAGCGAAAGGAGGACTAGCATCCCCTACGAGCAGTACTTC,CASERRTSIPYEQYF
TRBD1,TRBV9,14,few,TRBJ1-2,TGTGCCAGCAGCGTAGGAGGGGGCGAAGATGGCTACACCTTC,CASSVGGGEDGYTF
.,TRBV10-2,13,.,TRBJ2-7,TGCGCGAGCAGTGATGCAGGGGAATTCGAGCAGGACTTC,CASSDAGEFEQDF
.,TRBV20-1,13,many,TRBJ1-5,TGCAGTGCTGAGGCAGATAGCAATCAGCCCCAGCATTTT,CSAEADSNQPQHF
.,TRBV4-1,14,many,TRBJ2-7,TGCGCCAGCAGCCCCGGGACGAACTCCTACGAGCAGTACTTC,CASSPGTNSYEQYF
.,TRBV25-1,16,many,TRBJ2-1,TGTGCCAGCAGTGAATCTGGGATAAGCTCCTACAATGAGCAGTTCTTC,CASSESGISSYNEQFF
.,TRBV6-6,17,many,TRBJ2-3,TGTGCCAGCAGCCTAGGAATCCGACAGACGAGCACAGATACGCAGTATTTT,CASSLGIRQTSTDTQYF
.,TRBV18,16,.,TRBJ2-2,TGTGCCAGCTCACCACCGATTGGAGAGGTATCCGGGGAGCTGTTTTTT,CASSPPIGEVSGELFF
.,TRBV27,14,many,TRBJ1-4,TGTGCCAGCAGTTTAGCCTGGGGGCGGGAAAAACTGTTTTTT,CASSLAWGREKLFF
TRBD2,TRBV12-3/TRBV12-4,15,many,TRBJ2-2,TGTGCCAGCAGTTTCGTCGCTAGCGGGATAGGGGAGCTGTTTTTT,CASSFVASGIGELFF
TRBD2,TRBV7-6,15,few,TRBJ2-7,TGTGCCAGCAGCTTCACTAGCGGGAGGGCCTACGAGCAGTACTTC,CASSFTSGRAYEQYF
.,TRBV20-1,12,many,TRBJ2-6,TGCAGTGCTAGGGAGGGGGCCAACGTCCTGACTTTC,CSAREGANVLTF
.,TRBV5-1,14,many,TRBJ2-7,TGCGCCAGCAGCATTAGCGGAGGATCCTACGAGCAGTACTTC,CASSISGGSYEQYF
.,TRBV12-3/TRBV12-4,11,many,TRBJ2-5,TGTGCCACCACGAGGGGGGAGACCCAGTACTTC,CATTRGETQYF
.,TRBV6-5,14,many,TRBJ1-1,TGTGCCAGCAGTTATCTTGACCAGAACACTGAAGCTTTCTTT,CASSYLDQNTEAFF
.,TRBV28,14,many,TRBJ1-4,TGTGCCAGCAGTTTATTCGGGGGGAATGGAAAACTGTTTTTT,CASSLFGGNGKLFF
TRBD2,TRBV7-2,13,many,TRBJ2-5,TGTGCCAGCAGCCGTGGGACTATAGAGACCCAGTACTTC,CASSRGTIETQYF
.,TRBV28,15,many,TRBJ2-7,TGTGCCAGCATTGGCAGACCGCCGAACTCCTACGAGCAGTACTTC,CASIGRPPNSYEQYF
TRBD2,TRBV6-1,16,many,TRBJ2-3,TGTGCCAGCAGGGGCCGGACTAGCGGGAAAACAGATACGCAGTATTTT,CASRGRTSGKTDTQYF
.,TRBV6-5,14,many,TRBJ2-6,TGTGCCAGCAGCAAACGTACTGGGGCCAACGTCCTGACTTTC,CASSKRTGANVLTF